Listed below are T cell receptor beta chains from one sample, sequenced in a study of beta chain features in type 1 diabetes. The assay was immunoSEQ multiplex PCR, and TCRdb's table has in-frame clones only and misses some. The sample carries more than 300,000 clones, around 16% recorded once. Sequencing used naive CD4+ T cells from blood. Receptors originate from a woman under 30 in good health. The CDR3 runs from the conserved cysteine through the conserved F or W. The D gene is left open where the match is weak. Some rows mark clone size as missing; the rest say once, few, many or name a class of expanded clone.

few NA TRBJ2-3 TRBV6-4 TGTGCCAGCAGTGAGTTTGGGACTTCCACAGATACGCAGTATTTT CASSEFGTSTDTQYF
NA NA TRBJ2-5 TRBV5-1 TGCGCCAGCAGCTTTATGACAGCCGGAGAGACCCAGTACTTC CASSFMTAGETQYF
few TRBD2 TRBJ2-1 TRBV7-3 TGTGCCAGCAGCCCCGGACTAGCGGGAGGGCCTGGGTGGAATGAGCAGTTCTTC CASSPGLAGGPGWNEQFF
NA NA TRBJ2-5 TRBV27 TGTGCCAGCAGTCCATCGGGAGAGACCCAGTACTTC CASSPSGETQYF
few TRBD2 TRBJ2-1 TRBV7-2 TGTGCCAGCAGCCGCACTAGCGGGAGTTACAATGAGCAGTTCTTC CASSRTSGSYNEQFF
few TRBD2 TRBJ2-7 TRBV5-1 TGCGCCAGCAGCTTGCAGGCAGTGACTAGCGCGATCTCCTACGAGCAGTACTTC CASSLQAVTSAISYEQYF
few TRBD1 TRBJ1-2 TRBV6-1 TGTGCCAGCAGAGGAGGGGGCGGCGTTGGCTACACCTTC CASRGGGGVGYTF
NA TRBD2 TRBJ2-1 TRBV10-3 TGTGCCATCACTACCGGGACTAGCGGAAACAATGAGCAGTTCTTC CAITTGTSGNNEQFF
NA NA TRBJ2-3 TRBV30 TGTGCCTGGACAGGGAGCACAGATACGCAGTATTTT CAWTGSTDTQYF
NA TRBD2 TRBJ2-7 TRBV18 TGTGCCAGCTCACCGGGACTAGCCGACGAGCAGTACTTC CASSPGLADEQYF
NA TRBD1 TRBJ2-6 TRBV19 TGTGCCAGTAGTACCTTAGGGACAGTTGGTTCTGGGGCCAACGTCCTGACTTTC CASSTLGTVGSGANVLTF
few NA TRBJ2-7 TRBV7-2 TGTGCCAGCAGCTCCCCCTCGGCGGACGAGCAGTACTTC CASSSPSADEQYF
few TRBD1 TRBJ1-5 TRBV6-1 TGTGCCATCAGTGAGTCTCTCGGGACAGGAAATCAGCCCCAGCATTTT CAISESLGTGNQPQHF
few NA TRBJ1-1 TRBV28 TGTGCCAGCAGTACAAGCGGGGAGGGGATAGCTGAAGCTTTCTTT CASSTSGEGIAEAFF
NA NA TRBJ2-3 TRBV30 TGTGCCTGGAGTGTAGGGGGTTCAGATACGCAGTATTTT CAWSVGGSDTQYF
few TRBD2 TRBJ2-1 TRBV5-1 TGCGCCAGCAGCTTGGCCGGCGGGAGCTCCTACAATGAGCAGTTCTTC CASSLAGGSSYNEQFF
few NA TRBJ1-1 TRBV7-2 TGTGCCAGCAGCGTTACAGGGTTTCTAACTGAAGCTTTCTTT CASSVTGFLTEAFF
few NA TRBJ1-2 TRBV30 TGTGCCTGGTCTGCGCCTGGACAGTATGGCTACACCTTC CAWSAPGQYGYTF
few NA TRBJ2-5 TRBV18 TGTGCCAGCTCAACGAACAGGCAGCAAGAGACCCAGTACTTC CASSTNRQQETQYF
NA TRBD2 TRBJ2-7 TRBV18 TGTGCCAGCTCACCCAGTCGAGTAGCGGGAGACTACGAGCAGTACTTC CASSPSRVAGDYEQYF
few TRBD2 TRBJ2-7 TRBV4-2 TGTGCCAGCAGCCTCCAAGAAGGGGAGGGCGGTGAGTACTTC CASSLQEGEGGEYF
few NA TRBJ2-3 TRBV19 TGTGCCAGTAGTATTGCCCTACGCGATACGCAGTATTTT CASSIALRDTQYF
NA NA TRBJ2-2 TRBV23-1 TGCGCCAGCAGTCACTGGACAGTCGCGAACACCGGGGAGCTGTTTTTT CASSHWTVANTGELFF
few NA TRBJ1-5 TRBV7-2 TGTGCCAGCAGCTTAGCAGGGGTTCGGAGCAATCAGCCCCAGCATTTT CASSLAGVRSNQPQHF
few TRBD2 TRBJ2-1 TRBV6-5 TGTGCCAGCAGATTGGCGGGAGTCCCATACAATGAGCAGTTCTTC CASRLAGVPYNEQFF
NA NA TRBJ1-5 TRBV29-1 TGCAGCGTTGAACTCGGGTTCAATCAGCCCCAGCATTTT CSVELGFNQPQHF
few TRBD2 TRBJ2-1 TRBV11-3 TGTGCCAGCAGCCCTACTAGCGGGAGTAGTTCTGAGCAGTTCTTC CASSPTSGSSSEQFF
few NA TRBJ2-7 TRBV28 TGTGCCAGCAGTTTAGGAGCCAGGGTCAACGAGCAGTACTTC CASSLGARVNEQYF
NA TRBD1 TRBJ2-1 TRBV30 TGTGCCGGGTATCCCGGGACAGGGTGGAATGAGCAGTTCTTC CAGYPGTGWNEQFF
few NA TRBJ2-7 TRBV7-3 TGTGCCAGCAGCCTCGACAGTAGGGCCTACGAGCAGTACTTC CASSLDSRAYEQYF
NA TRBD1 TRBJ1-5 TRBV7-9 TGTGCCAGCAGCCCTAGGACAGGAGATCAGCCCCAGCATTTT CASSPRTGDQPQHF
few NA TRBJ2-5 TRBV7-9 TGTGCCAGCAGCCCCGAAGGGGGAGAGACCCAGTACTTC CASSPEGGETQYF
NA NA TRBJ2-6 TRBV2 TGTGCCAGCAGTGAGGGCAGGAAACGCTCTGGGGCCAACGTCCTGACTTTC CASSEGRKRSGANVLTF
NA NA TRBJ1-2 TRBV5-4 TGTGCCAGCAGCTTGGCCGGGAGATTTTTTTCAGGCTACACCTTC CASSLAGRFFSGYTF
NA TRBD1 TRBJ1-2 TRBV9 TGTGCCAGCAGCGTAGAGGGACAGATCAAGGCTGGCTACACCTTC CASSVEGQIKAGYTF
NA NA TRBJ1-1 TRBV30 TGTGCCTGGAGTGCCCAATCCCCGCAGTCAGCTTTCTTT CAWSAQSPQSAFF